This TCR beta chain stems from a study of T cell responses to AZD1222 COVID-19 vaccine (dated by TCRdb to the early 2020s). The study in broad terms: Because spike-specific TCR depth and breadth did not differ between the two schedules, AZD1222 recipients who got a second dose at roughly 4 weeks were pooled with those who got a second dose at roughly 12 weeks. TCR sequencing was performed for over 230 trial participants, of whom 200 to 220 were given two doses of AZD1222 and about 25 were given two doses of MenACWY control vaccine. Enrollment into the trials was organized by age into subgroups of 18-55, 56-69 and 70-plus years, and those subgroups contained roughly 150, 30 and 60 TCR-sequenced participants, respectively. General conclusions and limits of the study: The 56-69-year group was small, and its depth increase did not reach significance, likely because of low power. Reportedly, close to half of the unique spike-specific TCRs recognized epitopes lying outside the regions that are mutated in the B.1.351 and B.1.1.7 variants. The whole spike protein was spanned by vaccine-associated CD4 TCRs, and dominant responses were seen in regions 160-218 and 743-854. Participants were mostly white British, with more females than males. The authors suggested clonal diversity may have been underestimated. After two AZD1222 doses, both the breadth and the depth of spike-specific TCRs were significantly higher than at day 0 and than in MenACWY recipients. Conclusions about previously exposed vaccinees are limited, since just 6 or 7 AZD1222 recipients were seropositive for SARS-CoV-2 at baseline. Because no samples from the day 14 peak response were available, repertoires could be characterized only after the peak T cell response.

A word on this clone: No antigen is known for it. The input lacks base qualities; no much larger clone sits a single base away.

For CDR1 and CDR2, the germline V gene (reference sequence) lists LNHNV and YYDKDF. Relative to germline, V is 0 bases shorter and J is 5 bases shorter, with 13 bases between their ends. The CDR3, cysteine through phenylalanine, is 15 amino acids long. Solely the CDR3 DNA is kept, with 45 bases framed from the first base. The CDR3 regions of human TCRbeta chains were analyzed by immunosequencing. On the study's bioinformatics: TCRs in the repertoires were compared against a reference library of SARS-CoV-2-specific TCRs that had been generated with the MIRA antigen-specificity platform. Breadth was defined as the fraction of unique TCRs that were SARS-CoV-2-associated. Depth was defined as the fraction of total T cells that were SARS-CoV-2-associated. Using the MIRA data, every spike-specific TCR was mapped to the spike region that the TCR reacted to and assigned to either a CD4 or a CD8 class. Log10-transformed breadth and depth values were compared by one-way ANOVA with Sidak's multiple comparisons tests. TCRdb provides this immuneACCESS table in a form limited to in-frame rearrangements. Some clones are lacking; in checked studies, under half of them reflect an unresolved V gene, and why the rest are absent is not known. The DNA was the basis for D and trimming; V, J and clone size are from that table. The sample includes 100,000 to 150,000 clones, with around 87% observed a single time. The biggest ten clones account for roughly 10% of the sample.

Taken with the paper, the label for time point translates to: baseline before first vaccination. The vaccinee samples were drawn from two UK trials, COV001 and COV002, one of which was a single-blind randomized controlled phase 2/3 trial testing AZD1222 (ChAdOx1 nCoV-19) in healthy adults. For TCRbeta chain sequencing, PBMC samples from trial participants were taken at day 0 and at day 28 after the second dose. Sequenced material: peripheral blood, taken on day 0 of AZD1222 vaccination. The V and J segments used are TRBV15 and TRBJ2-5, and TRBD1 may be the D gene, going by 5 matching bases. The sequence derives from an adult in good health. The CDR3 has the sequence CATSREPRAAETQYF. The bases read TGTGCCACCAGCAGAGAGCCCAGGGCTGCGGAGACCCAGTACTTC.